One and the same sample provided the 28 T cell receptor beta chains below, sequenced in a study of immune heterogeneity within non-small cell lung tumors. Multiplex PCR with 32 V and 13 J primers amplified TCR beta CDR3. Each CDR3 protein gets one entry after TCRdb re-called the multiplex PCR reads with MiXCR. The table lists about 20,000 distinct CDR3 sequences, roughly 30% of them singletons. Samples each supplied around 630 ng of bulk tumor genomic DNA as template. Every primary tumor yielded several biopsies, spaced far apart, that were taken during surgery. The study cohort was described as untreated, and its members had newly diagnosed non-small cell lung cancer. They went on to have curative surgery. Input material: lung tumor tissue. The receptors derive from a man in his forties with non-small cell lung cancer.

The chain recombines TRBV7-9 with TRBJ2-2; D is uncertain. The CDR3 totals 13 residues. Germline CDR1 is SEHNR and CDR2 is FQNEAQ (reference sequence). The V end lost 10 bases, the J end lost 4 bases, and 13 bases lay between the germline ends. Here the CDR3 DNA reads TGTGCCACCCTTCACCGGGCCACCGGGGAGCTGTTTTTT. It translates to CATLHRATGELFF. Using reference TRBV7-9 and TRBJ2-2 for the parts outside the CDR3, the full variable domain is DTGVSQNPRHKITKRGQNVTFRCDPISEHNRLYWYRQTLGQGPEFLTYFQNEAQLEKSRLLSDRFSAERPKGSFSTLEIQRTEQGDSAMYLCATLHRATGELFFGEGSRLTVL.

This clonotype was detected only a few times. The junction differs from germline at one of its ends, possibly a read error. The chain links TRBV7-3 to TRBJ1-6; D is unclear. CDR1 and CDR2 (germline): SGHTA, FQGTGA. The CDR3 is 12 residues long. The CDR3 is CASTSTGRHASF. CDR3 DNA sequence: TGTGCCAGCACCTCTACGGGTCGGCATGCCTCCTTT.

J is TRBJ2-1 and V is TRBV24-1; the match to TRBD2 covers 9 bases. V was pared by 5 bases and J by 6 bases, with 4 bases of the junction left unmatched. This CDR3 is 14 amino acids long. CDR1 is KGHDR and CDR2 is SFDVKD in the germline V gene. The CDR3 bases are TGTGCCACCAGTGGCGGGGGGGGGACCAATGAGCAGTTCTTC. It translates to CATSGGGGTNEQFF.

The J gene is TRBJ1-1, the V gene TRBV12-3 or TRBV12-4; D is unresolved. V was cut by 0 bases and J by 2 bases, with 10 bases left in between. The CDR3 is 15 amino acids. The CDR3 bases are TGTGCCAGCAGTTTAGCGCGACCCATAAACACTGAAGCTTTCTTT. Translating it yields CASSLARPINTEAFF.

The V call is TRBV20-1, the J call TRBJ2-5, with 13 bases lining up with TRBD2. This CDR3 is built from 14 residues. V was pared by 6 bases and J by 6 bases, with 7 bases of the junction left unmatched. Germline V gene lookup returns CDR1 DFQATT and CDR2 SNEGSKA (reference sequence). The CDR3 protein is CSAPGLAGYQTQYF. For the CDR3, the DNA is TGCAGTGCCCCGGGACTAGCGGGATATCAGACCCAGTACTTC.

In its sample, this clonotype is medium-sized. J is TRBJ1-2 and V is TRBV30; 7 bases map to TRBD1. The germline gives CDR1 GTSNPN, CDR2 SVGIG (reference sequence). The CDR3 extends over 12 amino acids. After removal of 2 bases from V and 7 bases from J, the junction contained 4 bases not matched to a gene. CDR3 in DNA: TGTGCCTGGAGTAGGACAGGAGGTGGCTACACCTTC. This gives the protein CAWSRTGGGYTF.

This clonotype is medium-sized (0.01 to 0.1%) within its sample. V and J are TRBV6-1 and TRBJ2-7; unclear D gene. V was cut by 4 bases and J by 5 bases, with 6 bases left in between. From germline, CDR1 is MNHNS and CDR2 SASEGT. CDR3 length: 11 residues. The CDR3 sequence is CASSGRDEQYF. In nucleotides, the CDR3 is TGTGCCAGCAGTGGTCGGGACGAGCAGTACTTC.

Of note for this clonotype: The CDR3 ends on some other residue instead of the conserved phenylalanine or tryptophan, so this is likely a read error. This chain connects TRBV12-3 or TRBV12-4 to TRBJ1-2; 10 nucleotides line up with TRBD1. Trimming took 5 bases from V and 8 from J; bases not matched to a gene: 17. The CDR3 has 17 residues. The CDR3 DNA reads as TGTGCCAGCAGTACCCGATCCGGCCCCGGGACAGGGGTGGGCTACACCCTC. Amino acid sequence: CASSTRSGPGTGVGYTL.

This clonotype has just a few counts. This chain links TRBV27 with TRBJ2-1, with 13 positions matching TRBD2. CDR1 and CDR2 (germline): MNHEY, SMNVEV (reference sequence). V lost 5 bases and J lost 9; bases outside the gene matches: 7. This CDR3 is 15 amino acids long. In nucleotides, the CDR3 is TGTGCCAGCAGTGCCGGACTAGCGGGAGTCAGTGAGCAGTTCTTC. Its translation is CASSAGLAGVSEQFF.

The rearrangement uses TRBV2 and TRBJ1-1; the D is unclear. The V gene's germline CDR1 is SNHLY and CDR2 FYNNEI. V lost 3 bases to trimming and J lost 5 bases, with 10 bases between them. This CDR3 comprises 13 residues. CDR3 sequence (DNA): TGTGCCAGCAGTGAGAGTCCGAGTACTGAAGCTTTCTTT. It translates to CASSESPSTEAFF.

Concerning this clonotype: The CDR3 does not end in the conserved phenylalanine or tryptophan, so this is likely a read error. This rearrangement joins TRBV24-1 to TRBJ2-1; TRBD2 matches at 8 bases. Germline-derived CDR1 and CDR2 are KGHDR and SFDVKD. CDR3 size: 15 residues. The V and J ends lost 12 bases and 4 bases, in that order; junction bases with no gene match: 13. In DNA form, the CDR3 reads TGTGCCTCCGCTTTCGGGAGGGCCGGTTACAATGAGCAGTTCCTC. It is translated as CASAFGRAGYNEQFL.

A word on this clonotype: A much bigger clone sits one base away, suggesting this may be a read error. V gene TRBV11-2 combines with J gene TRBJ2-7, with TRBD2 matching 11 bases. Germline V CDR1 and CDR2: SGHAT, FQNNGV. CDR3 length equals 15 residues. CDR3 bases: TGTGCCAGCAGCCGAACTAGCGGGAGTCGGGGCGAGAAGTACTTC. Protein: CASSRTSGSRGEKYF.

The chain uses TRBV18 and TRBJ1-1; D is perhaps TRBD1 (6 bases). Trimming took 3 bases from V and 4 from J, leaving 9 bases between them. CDR1 and CDR2 (germline): KGHSH, LQKENI. This CDR3 spans 13 amino acids. CDR3 coding DNA: TGTGCCAGCTCACCCATCAGGGGCACTGAAGCTTTCTTT. Translated, it gives CASSPIRGTEAFF.

The V call is TRBV30, the J call TRBJ1-5; D unresolved. The germline V gene has CDR1 GTSNPN and CDR2 SVGIG (reference sequence). V shed 0 bases and J shed 9 bases, with 15 bases lying between them. This CDR3 has 14 amino acids. Here the CDR3 DNA reads TGTGCCTGGAGTGTAGGGCATGGGGTTGCGCCCCAGCATTTT. Protein sequence: CAWSVGHGVAPQHF.

This clonotype was seen only a few times. The chain links TRBV7-9 to TRBJ2-1; 7 positions agree with TRBD2. Germline V gene sequence: CDR1 SEHNR, CDR2 FQNEAQ (reference sequence). This CDR3 contains 15 residues. J lost 8 bases, V lost 11 bases, and 18 bases had no gene match. The CDR3 loop reads CAGLDRSGTRDEQFF. CDR3 sequence (DNA): TGTGCCGGACTTGATAGGAGCGGGACCCGGGATGAGCAGTTCTTC. The full variable domain, its missing parts supplied by reference TRBV7-9 and TRBJ2-1, is DTGVSQNPRHKITKRGQNVTFRCDPISEHNRLYWYRQTLGQGPEFLTYFQNEAQLEKSRLLSDRFSAERPKGSFSTLEIQRTEQGDSAMYLCAGLDRSGTRDEQFFGPGTRLTVL.

In its sample, this clonotype is medium-sized. The chain joins TRBV19 to TRBJ2-7; 9 nucleotides align to TRBD1. Trimming at V came to 5 bases and at J to 5 bases, leaving 10 bases not matched to a gene. The CDR3 has 15 residues. Germline V gene lookup returns CDR1 LNHDA and CDR2 SQIVND (reference sequence). CDR3 DNA sequence: TGTGCCAGTAGTCCGGCGGGACAGGGCGGACACGAGCAGTACTTC. This translates into CASSPAGQGGHEQYF.

Turning to this clonotype: A junction end diverges from the germline sequence, so it may reflect a read error. V gene TRBV4-2 combines with J gene TRBJ2-3; weak D call: TRBD2 (6 bases). Germline V lookup: CDR1 LGHNA, CDR2 YNFKEQ. The CDR3 is 15 residues long. The CDR3 bases are TGTGCCAGCAGCCAAGGACTAGTCCGCACAGCTACGCAGTATTTT. This encodes CASSQGLVRTATQYF.

A note on this clonotype: This clone may be a read error of a much larger clone one base away. This rearrangement joins TRBV5-1 to TRBJ1-3; no firm D call. This CDR3 is built from 13 residues. Germline CDR1 is SGHRS and CDR2 is YFSETQ. The germline V and J ends were trimmed by 0 bases and 6 bases, with 7 bases remaining between them. CDR3 in DNA: TGCGCCAGCAGCTTGGACTGGTCAAACACCATATATTTT. Residues: CASSLDWSNTIYF. Supplemented by reference TRBV5-1 and TRBJ1-3, the full variable domain reads KAGVTQTPRYLIKTRGQQVTLSCSPISGHRSVSWYQQTPGQGLQFLFEYFSETQRNKGNFPGRFSGRQFSNSRSEMNVSTLELGDSALYLCASSLDWSNTIYFGEGSWLTVV.

Within the sample, this clonotype is medium-sized (0.01 to 0.1%). The genes are TRBV27 and TRBJ1-2; maybe TRBD1 (6 bases). This CDR3 region has 15 residues. Germline V gives CDR1 MNHEY, CDR2 SMNVEV (reference sequence). The V gene lost 0 bases and the J gene lost 8 bases, with 16 bases spanning the gap. The CDR3 DNA follows: TGTGCCAGCAGTTTATCGGTCAGGGGAGGGGCGGGCTACACCTTC. The encoded protein is CASSLSVRGGAGYTF.

This clonotype was seen a handful of times. This chain connects TRBV7-9 to TRBJ2-7, with a possible D match to TRBD2 (6 bases). The V end lost 5 bases, the J end lost 3 bases, and 17 bases lay between the germline ends. This CDR3 contains 15 residues. The germline V gene has CDR1 SEHNR and CDR2 FQNEAQ (reference sequence). CDR3 nucleotides: TGTGCCAGCAGCCCGACCGGGGGTGGGGACTACGAGCAGTACTTC. Protein product: CASSPTGGGDYEQYF.

In this sample, this clonotype is medium-sized (0.01 to 0.1%). This chain joins TRBV10-2 and TRBJ1-6; the D gene is possibly TRBD1 (5 bases). CDR1 WSHSY and CDR2 SAAADI come from the germline V gene. V was shortened by 2 bases and J by 4 bases, with 6 bases between the two germline ends. This CDR3 is 14 amino acids long. The CDR3: CASSEEGYNSPLHF. The CDR3 DNA sequence: TGCGCCAGCAGTGAGGAGGGGTATAATTCACCCCTCCACTTT.

A word on this clonotype: A much larger clone differs by one base, so this may be a read error. J is TRBJ2-7 and V is TRBV27; 7 bases are shared with TRBD2. The CDR3 has 15 amino acids. V was clipped by 3 bases and J by 8 bases; unmatched bases: 13. CDR1 is MNHEY and CDR2 is SMNVEV in the germline V gene (reference sequence). The CDR3 coding sequence is TGTGCCAGCAGTTTCGGGGAGGGTACTACGTACAAGCAGTACTTC. Its translation is CASSFGEGTTYKQYF.

This clonotype was detected only once. The gene calls are TRBV6-2 or TRBV6-3 and TRBJ2-5; 8 bases map to TRBD1. Germline CDR1 and CDR2: MNHEY and SVGEGT. CDR3 length: 14 residues. Trimming took 5 bases from V and 6 from J; bases not matched to a gene: 8. As DNA, the CDR3 is TGTGCCAGCAGTCGGACAGGGCAGAAACAGACCCAGTACTTC. The encoded protein is CASSRTGQKQTQYF.

Note on this clonotype: A much larger clone differs from this one at a single base, so this may be a read error. The chain employs TRBV10-3 and TRBJ1-2; D gene uncertain. This CDR3 is 14 amino acids long. Germline values: CDR1 ENHRY, CDR2 SYGVKD. CDR3 in DNA: TGTGCCATCAGAGAGTCTGGAGCTAACTATGGCTACACCTTC. This sequence encodes CAIRESGANYGYTF.

This clonotype was found many times. The genes are TRBV4-1 and TRBJ2-7; the D is unclear. The V end was cut by 1 base, the J end by 1 base, with 8 bases between. The CDR3 covers 14 residues. Germline assignment: CDR1 MGHRA and CDR2 YSYEKL. This CDR3 is CASSQVLQSYEQYF. The CDR3 nucleotides read TGCGCCAGCAGCCAAGTTCTCCAATCCTACGAGCAGTACTTC.

This clonotype came up many times. The rearrangement uses TRBV9 and TRBJ2-7; possibly TRBD1 for D (7 bases). Trimming shortened V by 3 bases and J by 2 bases, and 12 bases separated the two germline ends. Germline assignment: CDR1 SGDLS and CDR2 YYNGEE. The length of the CDR3 is 14 residues. CDR3 bases: TGTGCCAGCAGCGCGGGGGACAGCGCCTACGAGCAGTACTTC. This encodes CASSAGDSAYEQYF.

This clonotype was counted only a few times. V gene TRBV2 combines with J gene TRBJ2-3; TRBD2 matches at 8 bases. The V segment lost 6 bases and the J segment 1 base; nucleotides outside the gene matches: 3. The CDR3 length is 14 residues. The germline CDR1 and CDR2 sequences are SNHLY and FYNNEI. For the CDR3, the DNA is TGTGCCAGCAGAAAGACTAGCGGCACAGATACGCAGTATTTT. It encodes CASRKTSGTDTQYF. The whole variable domain, remainder taken from reference TRBV2 and TRBJ2-3, is EPEVTQTPSHQVTQMGQEVILRCVPISNHLYFYWYRQILGQKVEFLVSFYNNEISEKSEIFDDQFSVERPDGSNFTLKIRSTKLEDSAMYFCASRKTSGTDTQYFGPGTRLTVL.

Worth noting for this clonotype: A much larger clone differs from this one at a single base, so this may be a read error. V and J are TRBV6-4 and TRBJ1-6; 9 bases line up with TRBD1. This CDR3 contains 15 residues. Trimming cost V 6 bases and J 9 bases; bases outside gene matches: 9. The V gene's germline CDR1 is MRHNA and CDR2 SNTAGT. The CDR3 DNA is TGTGCCAGCAGAGCCGGGACAGGGCCGAGTTCACCCCTCCACTTT. Protein: CASRAGTGPSSPLHF.